Following are 25 T cell receptor beta chains from one sample sequenced in a study of T cell responses to AZD1222 COVID-19 vaccine. Assay used: immunoSEQ multiplex PCR; TCRdb lists only in-frame clones, some missing. This sample has under 200,000 clones; 90% to 95% occur once, and the top ten carry 3.6%. Material: peripheral blood, obtained 28 days after the second dose of the MenACWY control vaccine. Receptor source: an adult who received the MenACWY meningococcal vaccine as a control.

The chain joins TRBV10-1 to TRBJ2-7; no reliable D call. This CDR3 comprises 14 residues. Germline CDR1 and CDR2: WNHNN and SYGVQD (reference sequence). V shed 5 bases and J shed 6 bases, with 17 bases lying between them. CDR3 sequence reads: CASSILPAESEQYF. In nucleotides, the CDR3 is TGCGCCAGCAGTATACTACCGGCCGAGTCCGAGCAGTACTTC.

This clone has only one observation. The genes are TRBV7-9 and TRBJ2-1, with no clear D. Germline V gene sequence: CDR1 SEHNR, CDR2 FQNEAQ (reference sequence). This CDR3 has 13 amino acids. The V end lost 4 bases, the J end lost 1 base, and 5 bases lay between the germline ends. The CDR3 bases are TGTGCCAGCAGCTCCACGTCCTACAATGAGCAGTTCTTC. Translated: CASSSTSYNEQFF.

V is TRBV5-1 and J is TRBJ2-5, with D uncertain. The CDR3 covers 14 residues. V was shortened by 2 bases and J by 3 bases, with 11 bases between the two germline ends. Germline loops: CDR1 SGHRS, CDR2 YFSETQ. DNA for the CDR3: TGCGCCAGCAGCTTTCTAGTGTCGGAAGAGACCCAGTACTTC. This gives the protein CASSFLVSEETQYF.

Written as DNA, the CDR3 is TGTGCCACTGGACAGGGGCGGGATACCGGGGAGCTGTTTTTT. Residues: CATGQGRDTGELFF. V usage is TRBV2 and J usage is TRBJ2-2, with 9 positions matching TRBD1. The CDR3 covers 14 residues. J gave up 5 bases and V 10 bases, and 8 bases lay outside the gene matches. Germline V gene lookup returns CDR1 SNHLY and CDR2 FYNNEI.

This chain connects TRBV28 to TRBJ1-2; D gene unclear. CDR1 MDHEN and CDR2 SYDVKM come from the germline V gene. V was cut by 7 bases and J by 4 bases, with 16 bases left in between. There are 14 residues in the CDR3. The CDR3 nucleotides read TGTGCCAGCAAAGGGCAGGCCAATCTCTATGGCTACACCTTC. It yields the protein CASKGQANLYGYTF.

This clone was recorded once. The CDR3, as DNA: TGCGCCAGCAGCTCGCCGACTAGCGGGAGTCTACAAGAGACCCAGTACTTC. Protein: CASSSPTSGSLQETQYF. The V gene is TRBV5-1, the J gene TRBJ2-5; 12 bases line up with TRBD2. The CDR3 consists of 17 residues. CDR1 is SGHRS, CDR2 YFSETQ, per germline. The ends lost 3 bases at V and 2 bases at J; junction bases unmatched: 8.

This clone was counted a few times. This sequence joins TRBV5-1 and TRBJ2-7; 8 nucleotides agree with TRBD2. V lost 0 bases, J lost 4 bases, and 18 bases stayed unmatched. Germline CDR1 reads SGHRS; CDR2 reads YFSETQ. The CDR3 loop spans 19 amino acids. CDR3 in DNA: TGCGCCAGCAGCTTGGAGCTAGCGGGCTCGAGGGGGGCTATTTACGAGCAGTACTTC. Translating it yields CASSLELAGSRGAIYEQYF.

The rearrangement links TRBV5-6 to TRBJ2-7; 11 positions match TRBD2. J gave up 6 bases and V 1 base, and 9 bases lay outside the gene matches. The V gene's germline CDR1 is SGHDT and CDR2 YYEEEE. This CDR3 contains 16 residues. The CDR3 DNA reads TGTGCCAGCAGCTTGATTTCGACTAGCGGGACCCGCGAGCAGTACTTC. Translation gives CASSLISTSGTREQYF.

V gene TRBV4-2 combines with J gene TRBJ2-3; D is unclear. Germline-derived CDR1 and CDR2 are LGHNA and YNFKEQ. Between the trimmed V and J ends, which lost 3 bases and 4 bases, there was a span of 11 bases. The CDR3 covers 14 residues. As DNA, the CDR3 is TGTGCCAGCAGCCATACGGACCCGGCAGATACGCAGTATTTT. Translation: CASSHTDPADTQYF.

V usage is TRBV7-3 and J usage is TRBJ1-1, with a weak D call TRBD1 (5 bases). Germline lookup yields CDR1 SGHTA and CDR2 FQGTGA. The CDR3 totals 15 residues. V lost 5 bases, J lost 4 bases, and 17 bases lay in between. DNA of the CDR3: TGTGCCAGCAGCCCGTTCGGGGGACCCTTCACTGAAGCTTTCTTT. It encodes CASSPFGGPFTEAFF.

The rearrangement uses TRBV9 and TRBJ2-7; D is undetermined. This CDR3 region has 11 residues. Trimming removed 1 base at V and 3 bases at J, with 2 bases between. CDR1 is SGDLS, CDR2 YYNGEE, per germline. The CDR3 here is CASSVLYEQYF. CDR3 sequence (DNA): TGTGCCAGCAGCGTACTCTACGAGCAGTACTTC.

This clone was seen only a few times. This sequence joins TRBV30 and TRBJ2-3, with D unclear. V gave up 2 bases and J gave up 2 bases, with 14 bases separating them. The CDR3 sequence is 15 residues long. Germline CDR1 and CDR2: GTSNPN and SVGIG (reference sequence). For the CDR3, the DNA is TGTGCCTGGAGTTTCCAAAACCTGAACACAGATACGCAGTATTTT. Translated: CAWSFQNLNTDTQYF.

The genes are TRBV30 and TRBJ1-1; tentatively, D is TRBD1 (6 bases). The CDR3 length is 14 residues. Germline-derived CDR1 and CDR2 are GTSNPN and SVGIG (reference sequence). Trimming pared 4 bases from V and 0 bases from J, leaving 12 bases between. CDR3 nucleotide sequence: TGTGCCTGGACTGCGGACAGTCTGAACACTGAAGCTTTCTTT. This gives the protein CAWTADSLNTEAFF.

The rearrangement joins TRBV10-1 to TRBJ2-1, with TRBD1 matching 8 bases. V gave up 6 bases and J gave up 3 bases; unmatched junction bases: 7. The germline CDR1 and CDR2 sequences are WNHNN and SYGVQD (reference sequence). The CDR3 is 15 amino acids. The CDR3 loop is CASSQTGTGYNEQFF. For the CDR3, the DNA is TGCGCCAGCAGCCAAACCGGGACAGGCTACAATGAGCAGTTCTTC.

This clone turned up a few times. The chain employs TRBV30 and TRBJ2-1; 9 positions match TRBD1. The CDR3 is made up of 14 amino acids. Trimming took 7 bases from V and 6 from J; bases not matched to a gene: 10. Germline CDR1 is GTSNPN and CDR2 is SVGIG (reference sequence). DNA of the CDR3: TGTGCCTTACCAAGGACAGGGGCACCCAATGAGCAGTTCTTC. As protein: CALPRTGAPNEQFF.

This rearrangement joins TRBV30 to TRBJ2-1; 14 bases fit TRBD2. The V gene end was trimmed by 2 bases and the J gene end by 0 bases; junction bases not matched to a gene: 9. Germline V gene data show CDR1 as GTSNPN and CDR2 as SVGIG (reference sequence). This CDR3 has 19 amino acids. The CDR3 sequence: CAWSSGTSGRASSYNEQFF. CDR3 nucleotides: TGTGCCTGGAGTTCCGGGACTAGCGGGAGAGCGAGCTCCTACAATGAGCAGTTCTTC.

The chain combines TRBV4-3 with TRBJ2-6, with D tentatively TRBD2 (6 bases). Trimming left V 4 bases short and J 4 bases short, with 14 bases between. Germline V CDR1 and CDR2: LGHNA, YSLEER. This CDR3 contains 16 residues. The CDR3: CASSRDSSSGANVLTF. The CDR3 coding sequence is TGCGCCAGCAGCCGGGACTCCAGTTCCGGGGCCAACGTCCTGACTTTC.

This rearrangement joins TRBV27 to TRBJ1-1; D not certain. Germline CDR1 and CDR2: MNHEY and SMNVEV (reference sequence). The CDR3 covers 15 residues. Trimming took off 5 bases at V and 3 bases at J, with 16 bases between the two ends. The CDR3 sequence is CASSAETGVDTEAFF. CDR3 sequence (DNA): TGTGCCAGCAGTGCAGAGACGGGCGTCGACACTGAAGCTTTCTTT.

As DNA, the CDR3 is TGTGCCAGCAGTTTGGGACCTAACACCGGGGAGCTGTTTTTT. It codes for CASSLGPNTGELFF. J is TRBJ2-2 and V is TRBV11-3, with D perhaps assigned TRBD1 or TRBD2 (5 bases each). The CDR3 covers 14 residues. CDR1 is SGHNT, CDR2 YENEEA, per germline. V was shortened by 6 bases and J by 2 bases, with 10 bases between the two germline ends.

The chain combines TRBV13 with TRBJ1-2; TRBD1 might be the D (5 bases). V was clipped by 0 bases and J by 4 bases, with 27 bases between them. This CDR3 has 20 residues. Per germline, CDR1 PRHDT and CDR2 FYEKMQ (reference sequence). CDR3 loop: CASSLGLGGKGEAGPYGYTF. The CDR3 bases are TGTGCCAGCAGCTTAGGCCTGGGGGGGAAGGGAGAAGCGGGCCCCTATGGCTACACCTTC.

The chain links TRBV28 to TRBJ1-5, with a tentative D call TRBD1 (6 bases). In germline, CDR1 is MDHEN, CDR2 SYDVKM. The V gene lost 2 bases and the J gene lost 15 bases, with 20 bases spanning the gap. This CDR3 comprises 14 residues. The CDR3 nucleotides are TGTGCCAGCAGTTTACCCCACCGACAGGCAATATCGCATTTT. Translated, it gives CASSLPHRQAISHF.

The chain is built from TRBV6-6 and TRBJ1-1; no clear D. The V end lost 6 bases, the J end lost 0 bases, and 8 bases lay between the germline ends. From germline, CDR1 is MNHNY and CDR2 SVGAGI (reference sequence). The CDR3 has 13 amino acids. The CDR3 spells CASRHLLNTEAFF. The CDR3 nucleotides read TGTGCCAGCAGGCACCTGTTGAACACTGAAGCTTTCTTT.

Here the CDR3 reads CASSTDSNQPQHF. CDR3 sequence (DNA): TGTGCCAGCAGTACAGACAGCAATCAGCCCCAGCATTTT. The chain has TRBV6-4 and TRBJ1-5; D is uncertain. From germline, CDR1 is MRHNA and CDR2 SNTAGT. CDR3 size: 13 residues. V lost 5 bases and J 1 base, leaving 6 bases between the germline ends.

The V and J genes are TRBV6-1 and TRBJ1-5, with D unclear. This CDR3 has 13 amino acids. Between the trimmed V and J ends, which lost 3 bases and 4 bases, there was a span of 7 bases. Germline V gives CDR1 MNHNS, CDR2 SASEGT. This CDR3 reads CASSDLTNQPQHF. DNA of the CDR3: TGTGCCAGCAGTGACCTGACAAATCAGCCCCAGCATTTT.

The V gene is TRBV2, the J gene TRBJ2-7; 7 bases line up with TRBD2. CDR1 SNHLY and CDR2 FYNNEI come from the germline V gene. The CDR3 has 14 residues. The V and J ends lost 3 bases and 2 bases, in that order; junction bases with no gene match: 4. The CDR3 protein is CASSEFGLAYEQYF. The CDR3 DNA reads TGTGCCAGCAGTGAGTTCGGACTAGCCTACGAGCAGTACTTC.